This record covers a single T cell receptor beta chain. Its antigen remains unidentified. No culture or expansion preceded analysis of these blood cells. CDR3 length: 14 residues. Trimming cost V 6 bases and J 3 bases, with 14 bases left between them. CDR1 and CDR2 from the germline V gene are SNHLY and FYNNEI. Six replicates per PBMC sample, mostly from 480 ng of genomic DNA. Repertoires were generated with immunoSEQ multiplex PCR, while TCRdb's copy carries only in-frame clones and drops some. The sample consists of thousands of clones, approximately 80% of them appearing once. The entry originates in a study of neoadjuvant anti-PD-1 for oral cavity cancer. About the research overall: Around day 43, patients without progression received a fourth nivolumab dose before surgery. Whole-study results and caveats: Pretreatment Treg/Th17 ratio correlated inversely with post-treatment tumor clonality.

The sequence derives from a person aged 35-80 years with oral cavity squamous cell carcinoma. Sample: PBMCs, taken before nivolumab (anti-PD-1) treatment. The chain carries TRBV2 and TRBJ1-1, with D possibly matching TRBD1 (6 bases). The CDR3 here is CASRQGIVHTEAFF. The DNA for the CDR3 is TGTGCCAGCAGGCAGGGGATTGTTCACACTGAAGCTTTCTTT.